This entry lists 25 T cell receptor beta chains sequenced from one sample in a study of T cells in Graves' hyperthyroidism and ophthalmopathy. Amplified regions were TCR beta CDR3 sequences from RNA transcripts. RT-PCR in the first round (using the HTBI primer set) targeted the TCR CDR3. In TCRdb, the multiplex PCR reads were re-called with MiXCR into one record per CDR3 protein. The sample carries some 600,000 distinct CDR3 sequences, roughly 14% recorded once. The sequencing input was blood. The receptors were gathered from a woman in her twenties or thirties with Graves' hyperthyroidism that later progressed to Graves' ophthalmopathy.

This clonotype has ten or more counts. The chain recombines TRBV11-2 with TRBJ2-7, with TRBD1 identical over 7 bases. The germline CDR1 and CDR2 sequences are SGHAT and FQNNGV. Germline trimming cut 5 bases from V and 2 bases from J; bases unmatched to any gene: 9. The CDR3 has 15 residues. CDR3 region: CASSLGAGGPYEQYF. The CDR3 region has the DNA TGTGCCAGCAGCCTGGGGGCAGGGGGACCCTACGAGCAGTACTTC. Full variable domain (rest looked up from reference TRBV11-2 and TRBJ2-7): EAGVAQSPRYKIIEKRQSVAFWCNPISGHATLYWYQQILGQGPKLLIQFQNNGVVDDSQLPKDRFSAERLKGVDSTLKIQPAKLEDSAVYLCASSLGAGGPYEQYFGPGTRLTVT.

This clonotype showed up many times. V is TRBV28 and J is TRBJ1-1; a possible D gene is TRBD1 (5 bases). The CDR3 is 16 residues long. Germline CDR1 is MDHEN and CDR2 is SYDVKM. V was pared by 0 bases and J by 4 bases, with 15 bases between. The CDR3 DNA reads as TGTGCCAGCAGTTTATGGGGCAAGGGGAAGGGCACTGAAGCTTTCTTT. Translation: CASSLWGKGKGTEAFF. Based on the CDR3 plus reference TRBV28 and TRBJ1-1, the full variable domain is DVKVTQSSRYLVKRTGEKVFLECVQDMDHENMFWYRQDPGLGLRLIYFSYDVKMKEKGDIPEGYSVSREKKERFSLILESASTNQTSMYLCASSLWGKGKGTEAFFGQGTRLTVV.

This clonotype was detected ten times or more. DNA of the CDR3: TGTGCCAGCAAACTCACCGGGATCGTCGATACCACTGAAGCTTTCTTT. This sequence encodes CASKLTGIVDTTEAFF. The V and J genes are TRBV6-1 and TRBJ1-1; D not certain. Germline values: CDR1 MNHNS, CDR2 SASEGT. The CDR3 is 16 amino acids. Trimming shortened V by 7 bases and J by 4 bases, and 22 bases separated the two germline ends.

This clonotype was counted only a few times. The V and J genes are TRBV20-1 and TRBJ1-5; perhaps TRBD1 as D (5 bases). The CDR3 consists of 15 residues. The V end was cut by 1 base, the J end by 1 base, with 11 bases between. CDR1 is DFQATT and CDR2 is SNEGSKA in the germline V gene (reference sequence). The CDR3 loop reads CSARVFWDSNQPQHF. CDR3 sequence (DNA): TGCAGTGCTAGAGTCTTTTGGGACAGCAATCAGCCCCAGCATTTT.

This clonotype appeared many times. The chain has TRBV6-5 and TRBJ1-4, with D tentatively TRBD1 (5 bases). This CDR3 contains 16 residues. Per the germline V gene, CDR1 is MNHEY and CDR2 is SVGAGI. V shed 2 bases and J shed 0 bases, with 10 bases lying between them. The DNA for the CDR3 is TGTGCCAGCAGTTACGGGACGGGGGCAACTAATGAAAAACTGTTTTTT. This sequence encodes CASSYGTGATNEKLFF.

This clonotype occurred many times. The J gene is TRBJ2-7, the V gene TRBV15; no definite D call. The CDR3 extends over 17 amino acids. The V gene lost 0 bases and the J gene lost 5 bases, with 20 bases spanning the gap. Germline loops: CDR1 LNHNV, CDR2 YYDKDF (reference sequence). The CDR3 loop reads CATSRDGLGGFLDEQYF. The CDR3 DNA reads as TGTGCCACCAGCAGAGATGGGTTAGGCGGTTTTTTGGACGAGCAGTACTTC.

The gene calls are TRBV20-1 and TRBJ1-5; D perhaps matches TRBD1 (5 bases). CDR1 and CDR2 from the germline V gene are DFQATT and SNEGSKA (reference sequence). This CDR3 has 13 amino acids. Trimming left V 7 bases short and J 0 bases short, with 10 bases between. The CDR3 reads CSVQGYSNQPQHF. DNA for the CDR3: TGCAGTGTCCAGGGATATAGCAATCAGCCCCAGCATTTT.

Ten or more counts support this clonotype. The gene calls are TRBV5-1 and TRBJ1-2; D gene uncertain. The CDR3 is made up of 14 amino acids. The ends were cut back, 0 bases at V and 6 bases at J, with 12 bases in the middle. The V gene's germline CDR1 is SGHRS and CDR2 YFSETQ. The CDR3 sequence is CASSLGTPLDGYTF. The CDR3 DNA sequence: TGCGCCAGCAGCTTGGGGACTCCTCTGGATGGCTACACCTTC.

This clonotype was found many times. The V call is TRBV11-3, the J call TRBJ1-2, with unresolved D. The CDR3 extends over 15 amino acids. Germline-derived CDR1 and CDR2 are SGHNT and YENEEA. The germline V and J ends were trimmed by 0 bases and 1 base, with 9 bases remaining between them. DNA of the CDR3: TGTGCCAGCAGCTTAGACGCAGACATTAACTATGGCTACACCTTC. Translation gives CASSLDADINYGYTF. The complete variable domain, with remaining parts taken from reference TRBV11-3 and TRBJ1-2, reads EAGVVQSPRYKIIEKKQPVAFWCNPISGHNTLYWYLQNLGQGPELLIRYENEEAVDDSQLPKDRFSAERLKGVDSTLKIQPAELGDSAVYLCASSLDADINYGYTFGSGTRLTVV.

This clonotype was seen at least ten times. The chain carries TRBV19 and TRBJ2-5; TRBD1 matches 11 bases. This CDR3 has 15 residues. With V trimmed by 5 bases and J by 5 bases, 7 bases remained unmatched. Germline values: CDR1 LNHDA, CDR2 SQIVND (reference sequence). The CDR3 protein is CASSPGQGAVETQYF. CDR3 sequence (DNA): TGTGCCAGTAGTCCCGGACAGGGGGCGGTTGAGACCCAGTACTTC.

This clonotype was seen many times. V is TRBV7-8 and J is TRBJ2-7; TRBD2 matches 13 bases. The CDR3 length is 16 residues. After removal of 5 bases from V and 3 bases from J, the junction contained 7 bases not matched to a gene. Germline V CDR1 and CDR2: SGHVS, FQNEAQ. The CDR3 is CASSTRTSGSLYEQYF. Here the CDR3 DNA reads TGTGCCAGCAGCACCCGGACTAGCGGGAGCCTCTACGAGCAGTACTTC.

This clonotype was seen repeatedly, ten times or more. The chain is built from TRBV4-3 and TRBJ2-1, with 7 bases aligning to TRBD1. This CDR3 has 14 residues. The V gene end was trimmed by 4 bases and the J gene end by 8 bases; junction bases not matched to a gene: 8. Germline V CDR1 and CDR2: LGHNA, YSLEER. DNA of the CDR3: TGCGCCAGCAGCCCCCGGGACAGCTCTTATGAGCAGTTCTTC. It translates to CASSPRDSSYEQFF.

Concerning this clonotype: A much larger clonotype is one base distant, so this may be a read error. This rearrangement joins TRBV7-2 to TRBJ1-1, with unresolved D. The germline V gene encodes CDR1 SGHTA and CDR2 FQGNSA. The CDR3 has 17 amino acids. Trimming removed 2 bases from V and 3 bases from J, with 19 bases in between. The CDR3 loop reads CASSLIPTGTLHTEAFF. The DNA for the CDR3 is TGTGCCAGCAGCTTAATCCCGACGGGCACGCTGCACACTGAAGCTTTCTTT.

This clonotype was counted many times. The chain joins TRBV29-1 to TRBJ1-1, with D perhaps TRBD1 (6 bases). Germline assignment: CDR1 SQVTM and CDR2 ANQGSEA. The CDR3 totals 14 residues. The V and J ends lost 0 bases and 8 bases respectively, with 16 bases between them. This chain's CDR3 is CSVEEVAGAPEAFF. CDR3 nucleotides: TGCAGCGTTGAAGAAGTGGCAGGGGCGCCGGAAGCTTTCTTT.

This clonotype was detected ten times or more. The chain links TRBV30 to TRBJ1-2; 7 bases are a match to TRBD1. Losses at the gene ends were 3 bases for V and 5 bases for J; bases not matched to a gene: 6. The germline V gene encodes CDR1 GTSNPN and CDR2 SVGIG (reference sequence). The CDR3 is 13 amino acids. The CDR3 loop reads CAWSPGTAYGYTF. The CDR3 DNA reads as TGTGCCTGGAGCCCTGGGACAGCTTATGGCTACACCTTC.

This clonotype was counted between two and nine times. The chain employs TRBV11-3 and TRBJ2-2, with TRBD1 identical over 12 bases. V lost 4 bases, J lost 5 bases, and 8 bases stayed unmatched. The germline CDR1 and CDR2 sequences are SGHNT and YENEEA. The CDR3 consists of 17 residues. CDR3 sequence (DNA): TGTGCCAGCAGCTCACCGGGACAGGGGGCGATAACCGGGGAGCTGTTTTTT. The encoded protein is CASSSPGQGAITGELFF. Combining the CDR3 with reference TRBV11-3 and TRBJ2-2 gives the whole variable domain EAGVVQSPRYKIIEKKQPVAFWCNPISGHNTLYWYLQNLGQGPELLIRYENEEAVDDSQLPKDRFSAERLKGVDSTLKIQPAELGDSAVYLCASSSPGQGAITGELFFGEGSRLTVL.

This clonotype has at least ten counts. The rearrangement joins TRBV5-1 to TRBJ2-1, with 10 nucleotides matching TRBD2. This CDR3 has 15 residues. Looked up from germline, CDR1 is SGHRS and CDR2 is YFSETQ. Unmatched junction bases numbered 4, after V lost 5 bases and J lost 2 bases. The CDR3 region is CASSSSGSTYNEQFF. CDR3 DNA sequence: TGCGCCAGCAGTTCTAGCGGGAGCACCTACAATGAGCAGTTCTTC.

This clonotype was seen many times. The V and J genes are TRBV7-2 and TRBJ1-1; D remains unclear. From germline, CDR1 is SGHTA and CDR2 FQGNSA. Trimming removed 2 bases at V and 5 bases at J, with 9 bases between. The CDR3 runs 13 residues. CDR3 in DNA: TGTGCCAGCAGCTTAAACCAAGGGACTGAAGCTTTCTTT. As protein: CASSLNQGTEAFF.

This clonotype was seen at least ten times. This chain joins TRBV3-1 and TRBJ1-1; 7 bases fit TRBD1. Per the germline V gene, CDR1 is LGHDT and CDR2 is YNNKEL (reference sequence). This CDR3 spans 15 amino acids. The V segment lost 0 bases and the J segment 4 bases; nucleotides outside the gene matches: 5. The CDR3 here is CASSQDLTGSTEAFF. The CDR3 DNA sequence: TGTGCCAGCAGCCAAGATTTGACAGGGAGCACTGAAGCTTTCTTT.

The chain is built from TRBV12-3 or TRBV12-4 and TRBJ2-7; TRBD1 matches at 8 bases. The CDR3 is made up of 14 amino acids. Losses at the gene ends were 6 bases for V and 2 bases for J; bases not matched to a gene: 6. In nucleotides, the CDR3 is TGTGCCAGCAGGGCAAGACAGGGGCCCTACGAGCAGTACTTC. Translation: CASRARQGPYEQYF.

In this sample, this clonotype turned up many times. V usage is TRBV19 and J usage is TRBJ2-1; either TRBD1 or TRBD2 may supply D (5 bases each). The CDR3 extends over 13 amino acids. Germline CDR1 is LNHDA and CDR2 is SQIVND (reference sequence). Trimming removed 6 bases at V and 2 bases at J, with 8 bases between. CDR3 DNA sequence: TGTGCCAGTAGGTGGGACCCCTACAATGAGCAGTTCTTC. It specifies CASRWDPYNEQFF.

This clonotype came up many times. The CDR3 DNA reads as TGTGCCAGCAGCGTCACGACGGGGTTGAGGGTAGGCGAGCAGTACTTC. Protein: CASSVTTGLRVGEQYF. The chain employs TRBV7-9 and TRBJ2-7; perhaps TRBD2 as D (5 bases). From germline, CDR1 is SEHNR and CDR2 FQNEAQ (reference sequence). The CDR3 extends over 16 amino acids. Trimming took off 5 bases at V and 6 bases at J, with 23 bases between the two ends.

The CDR3, as DNA: TGTGCCAGCAGGGGTAGTAGCAATCAGCCCCAGCATTTT. Translation: CASRGSSNQPQHF. The rearrangement joins TRBV7-9 to TRBJ1-5; D not certain. The CDR3 totals 13 residues. V shed 6 bases and J shed 0 bases, with 6 bases lying between them. Germline V gene lookup returns CDR1 SEHNR and CDR2 FQNEAQ (reference sequence).

This clonotype has a count of ten or more. This chain links TRBV28 with TRBJ2-7; 10 positions match TRBD2. Trimming at V came to 5 bases and at J to 1 base, leaving 5 bases not matched to a gene. Looked up from germline, CDR1 is MDHEN and CDR2 is SYDVKM. The CDR3 totals 15 residues. CDR3 in amino acids: CASSLLAGASYEQYF. CDR3 sequence (DNA): TGTGCCAGCAGTCTTCTAGCGGGAGCGTCCTACGAGCAGTACTTC. The whole variable domain, remainder taken from reference TRBV28 and TRBJ2-7, is DVKVTQSSRYLVKRTGEKVFLECVQDMDHENMFWYRQDPGLGLRLIYFSYDVKMKEKGDIPEGYSVSREKKERFSLILESASTNQTSMYLCASSLLAGASYEQYFGPGTRLTVT.

A note on this clonotype: A much larger clonotype is one base distant, so this may be a read error. The rearrangement uses TRBV20-1 and TRBJ2-7, with 7 nucleotides matching TRBD2. Germline V gene sequence: CDR1 DFQATT, CDR2 SNEGSKA (reference sequence). The length of the CDR3 is 13 residues. The CDR3 here is CSAENGGEYGQYF. The CDR3 bases are TGCAGTGCTGAGAATGGGGGGGAGTACGGGCAGTACTTC.